This TCR beta chain is drawn from a study of vaccination effects on CD4 cells after COVID-19. Details on this clone: What it recognizes is unknown.

Clones were read by immunoSEQ multiplex PCR, and TCRdb kept only the in-frame ones, dropping some. The sample shows about 63,000 clones, approximately 75% of them seen only once. The ViraFEST assay expanded antigen-specific CD4+ T cells with viral peptide pools before sequencing. Cells that had been cultured for less than 13 days were the source of isolated CD4+ T cells. Having tested negative for nucleocapsid antibodies, the vaccine recipients showed no prior SARS-CoV-2 infection. V was shortened by 0 bases and J by 0 bases, with 15 bases between the two germline ends. CDR1 is MNHNS, CDR2 SASEGT, per germline. The CDR3 has 18 amino acids.

The V call is TRBV6-1, the J call TRBJ2-1; TRBD2 is a possible D gene (5 bases). The source is a human donor who received a COVID-19 vaccine. The specimen comprised CD4+ T cells from PBMCs cultured with HCoV-OC43 spike peptides, sampled before COVID-19 vaccination. The subset: HCoV-OC43 spike overlapping peptide pool stimulation. The CDR3 here is CASSEAGPGWVSYNEQFF. CDR3 coding DNA: TGTGCCAGCAGTGAAGCCGGTCCGGGGTGGGTCTCCTACAATGAGCAGTTCTTC.